The rows below give T cell receptor beta chains drawn from one sample of a study of tumor-infiltrating lymphocytes in primary liver carcinoma. TCRdb recomputed calls from the multiplex PCR reads with MiXCR, one row per CDR3 protein. The sample yields approximately 310,000 distinct CDR3 sequences, approximately 60% seen once. What was sequenced was peripheral blood. The receptor source for this set is a man aged 35 to 55 with primary liver carcinoma and hepatitis B virus infection. The CDR3 runs from the conserved cysteine through the conserved F or W. The D gene is left open where the match is weak. Clone size is given for some rows only: seen once, a few or many times, or a class if the clone is expanded.

D,J,V,size,DNA,CDR3
.,TRBJ2-6,TRBV12-5,many,TGTGCTAGTGGTTTGGCCCTAGGGGATCCTGGGGCCAACGTCCTGACTTTC,CASGLALGDPGANVLTF
TRBD2,TRBJ2-3,TRBV5-1,many,TGCGCCAGCAGCGCCTCTCCGGCTAGCGGGGCCACAGATACGCAGTATTTT,CASSASPASGATDTQYF
.,TRBJ2-1,TRBV30,.,TGTGCCTGGAGTGATACTGAGCAGTTCTTC,CAWSDTEQFF
.,TRBJ2-5,TRBV7-8,.,TGTGCCTGCAGCTTGGGGGACTCCCAAGAGACCCAGTACTTC,CACSLGDSQETQYF
.,TRBJ2-7,TRBV28,few,TGTGCCAGCAGTTTACATCCGCAGAGCTCCTACGAGCAGTACTTC,CASSLHPQSSYEQYF
TRBD2,TRBJ2-2,TRBV7-8,many,TGTGCCAGCAGCCCCCATCTTGCGGGGGTCGGGGAGCTGTTTTTT,CASSPHLAGVGELFF
TRBD2,TRBJ2-7,TRBV5-1,few,TGCGCCAGCAGCTTGGGACTAGCGGGAGGGCCCTACGAGCAGTACTTC,CASSLGLAGGPYEQYF
.,TRBJ2-6,TRBV6-6,once,TGTGCCAGCAGTTATCGCGGGGGCAGAACCTCTGGGACCAACGTCCTGACTTTC,CASSYRGGRTSGTNVLTF
.,TRBJ2-2,TRBV4-3,.,TGCGCCGGCTGCCAAGATTGGTACGGGGAGCTGTTTTTT,CAGCQDWYGELFF
.,TRBJ1-4,TRBV7-9,.,TGTGCCAGCAGCTTAGATGCTGGAGGTTCCGAAAAACTGTTTTTT,CASSLDAGGSEKLFF
TRBD1,TRBJ1-1,TRBV6-1,many,TGTGCCAGCAGTCCTAGACAGGGCTCTGAAGCTTTCTTT,CASSPRQGSEAFF
.,TRBJ1-6,TRBV5-5,few,TGTGCCAGCAGCCTCGAGGGCTGGGGAGGGGGTTCACCCCTCCACTTT,CASSLEGWGGGSPLHF
.,TRBJ1-6,TRBV30,.,TGTGCCTGGAGTGACCACGGAATTACATTTCGGGCCCTCCACTTT,CAWSDHGITFRALHF
.,TRBJ2-5,TRBV7-9,.,TGTGCCGGCAGCCGCGTGCGGGTGGAGGAGACCCAGTACTTC,CAGSRVRVEETQYF
.,TRBJ2-2,TRBV5-1,few,TGCGCCAGCAGCCCGACAGATATCGACACCGGGGAGCTGTTTTTT,CASSPTDIDTGELFF
.,TRBJ2-3,TRBV5-4,.,TGTGCCAGCAACCCGTATCGTTTCACAGATACGCAGTATTTT,CASNPYRFTDTQYF
.,TRBJ2-1,TRBV5-8,.,TGTGCCAGCAGCTTGGGATTAGTCTGGAATGAGCAGCTCTTC,CASSLGLVWNEQLF
TRBD2,TRBJ2-3,TRBV30,.,TGTGCCATCAAGACTAGCGGGAGATTTACAGATACGCAGTATTTT,CAIKTSGRFTDTQYF
.,TRBJ2-7,TRBV5-1,few,TGCGCCAGCAGCCTGCAGGCCAGCGAGCAGTACTTC,CASSLQASEQYF
TRBD1,TRBJ2-1,TRBV12-5,many,TGTGCTAGTGGTAGGGACAGGGGGAATCGCGGTGAGCAGTTCTTC,CASGRDRGNRGEQFF
.,TRBJ2-5,TRBV11-2,many,TGTGCCAGCAGCTTAGTAGGCAGGGAAGAGACCCAGTACTTC,CASSLVGREETQYF
TRBD1,TRBJ1-1,TRBV12-3/TRBV12-4,many,TGTGCCAGCAGTCGGACAGGGTTTGGTTCCACTGAAGCTTTCTTT,CASSRTGFGSTEAFF
.,TRBJ1-2,TRBV7-2,.,TGTGCCATCAGTTTAGCCCCAACGCCCAACTATGGCTACACCTTC,CAISLAPTPNYGYTF
TRBD1,TRBJ1-5,TRBV6-1,.,TGTGCCAGCAGTGAAGACAGGGGACAGCCCCAGCATTTT,CASSEDRGQPQHF
TRBD2,TRBJ2-1,TRBV6-2/TRBV6-3,many,TGTGCCAGCAGGCTAGCGGGAGTATCCTACAATGAGCAGTTCTTC,CASRLAGVSYNEQFF
TRBD1,TRBJ1-6,TRBV6-5,.,TGTGCCAGCAGTCCAGGACAGGGGGCATGTCAAAATTCACCCATCCACTTT,CASSPGQGACQNSPIHF
TRBD2,TRBJ2-5,TRBV6-6,.,TGTGCCAGCATCGCACTAGCGGGAGGTGGAGAGACCCAGTACTTC,CASIALAGGGETQYF
TRBD1,TRBJ2-5,TRBV6-6,many,TGTGCCAGCAGTACAGGGGTGCGAGAGACCCAGTACTTC,CASSTGVRETQYF
.,TRBJ1-1,TRBV7-9,few,TGTGCCAGCAACACGGGGGCGCCGATCTCTGAAGCTTTCTTT,CASNTGAPISEAFF
TRBD2,TRBJ2-7,TRBV6-1,many,TGTGCCAGCAGGGTGGATAGCGGGAGAGGAACCTACGAGCAGTACTTC,CASRVDSGRGTYEQYF
.,TRBJ2-7,TRBV6-5,few,TGTGCCAGCAGTTACTCCCCCGTGGGGGGCGAGCAGTACTTC,CASSYSPVGGEQYF
TRBD2,TRBJ2-2,TRBV10-3,.,TGTGCCATGGGGGGGATGGCTGACACCGTGGAGCTGTTTTTT,CAMGGMADTVELFF
TRBD1,TRBJ2-3,TRBV6-5,.,TGTGCCAGCAGTTCACTCCCCCTAAGCAGGGGGACAGATACACAGTATTTT,CASSSLPLSRGTDTQYF
.,TRBJ2-1,TRBV11-2,once,TGTGCCAGTAGTCAGGTGTCGGGGATTGGCCATGAGCAGTTCTTC,CASSQVSGIGHEQFF
.,TRBJ1-1,TRBV6-1,.,TGTGCCAGCAGCTTGGGGCAAGCGAACACTGGAGCTTTCTTT,CASSLGQANTGAFF
.,TRBJ2-1,TRBV12-5,.,TGTGCTAGTGGTTTTGTACGTCCCCAGGGCTCCTACAATGAGCAGCTCTTC,CASGFVRPQGSYNEQLF
.,TRBJ2-7,TRBV29-1,.,TGCAGCGTTGATAGAGGCCAGGGGACCTACGAGCAGTACTTC,CSVDRGQGTYEQYF
TRBD1,TRBJ2-5,TRBV29-1,.,TGTAGCTTGTCAGGGGGCACGCTTGGGACCCAGTACTTC,CSLSGGTLGTQYF
.,TRBJ2-7,TRBV30,.,TGTGCCTGGGAGGGACCTGAGAGCTCCTACGAGCACTACTTC,CAWEGPESSYEHYF
.,TRBJ2-3,TRBV4-2,many,TGTGCCAGCAGCCAAGTAACAGGGCCTCTGTCCACAGATACGCAGTATTTT,CASSQVTGPLSTDTQYF
.,TRBJ2-2,TRBV11-2,.,TGTGCCAGCAGCCCTCGGCCTCAAGGCGACGGGGAGCTGTTTTTT,CASSPRPQGDGELFF
TRBD2,TRBJ2-1,TRBV14,.,TGTGCCAGCAGATCGGGACTAGCGGCGAATGAGCAGTTCTTC,CASRSGLAANEQFF
.,TRBJ2-2,TRBV5-1,few,TGCGCCAGCAGCTTGCCCAGTGGTAACACCGGGGAGCTGTTTTTT,CASSLPSGNTGELFF
.,TRBJ1-5,TRBV4-2,.,TGTGCTAGCAGCCAAGCAACAGCCTCCTATCGCAATCAGCCCCAGCATTTT,CASSQATASYRNQPQHF
.,TRBJ2-1,TRBV11-3,.,TGTGCCAGCAGCCTTGGGGGGGGGCCCTACAATGGGCAGTTCTTC,CASSLGGGPYNGQFF
.,TRBJ2-7,TRBV5-5,few,TGTGCCAGCAGCTTTGTTTTAGTCTGCGACGAGCAGTACTTC,CASSFVLVCDEQYF
TRBD1,TRBJ2-5,TRBV7-9,many,TGTGCCAGCAGCTTAGCGACAGGGTGGCAAGAGACCCAGTACTTC,CASSLATGWQETQYF
.,TRBJ2-2,TRBV5-1,.,TGCGCCAGCAGAAGCCAGCCGAACACCGGGGAGCTGTTTTTT,CASRSQPNTGELFF
.,TRBJ1-1,TRBV11-1,.,TGTGCCAGCAGCTTAGTGGAGTCCGGTACACCTTTCTTT,CASSLVESGTPFF
.,TRBJ2-1,TRBV11-2,.,TGTGCCAGCAGCTTAGACGAGGAACAGTACAATGAGCAGTTCTTC,CASSLDEEQYNEQFF
.,TRBJ2-7,TRBV11-2,few,TGTGCCAGCAGCCCATTGGGTCCGAATGCCGAGCAGTACTTC,CASSPLGPNAEQYF
.,TRBJ2-7,TRBV6-1,.,TGTGCCAGCAGTGTACTCTACGAGCAGTACTTC,CASSVLYEQYF
.,TRBJ2-5,TRBV12-3/TRBV12-4,many,TGTGCCAGCGGGTCGAGGGCCGACCAAGAGACCCAGTACTTC,CASGSRADQETQYF
TRBD2,TRBJ2-1,TRBV12-3/TRBV12-4,.,TGTGCCAGCACCCTCTCTCCCCGACTAGCGGGAGGACGGGACTACAATGAGCAGTTCTTC,CASTLSPRLAGGRDYNEQFF
.,TRBJ2-7,TRBV28,.,TGTGCCAGCAGTGCTGTAAAAACTGGACAGATATCCTACGAGCAGTACTTC,CASSAVKTGQISYEQYF
.,TRBJ1-1,TRBV6-5,.,TGTGCCAGCAGTTATTCGACGGAGAACACTGAAGCTTTCTTT,CASSYSTENTEAFF
.,TRBJ2-1,TRBV7-8,few,TGTGCCAGCAGCTTAGGGCCAGGGGAACGGGTCTTC,CASSLGPGERVF
.,TRBJ2-2,TRBV11-2,.,TGTGCCAGCAGCTTTGAGCAGAATTCAACCGGGGGGCTGTTTTTT,CASSFEQNSTGGLFF
TRBD2,TRBJ2-1,TRBV12-3/TRBV12-4,.,TGTACTAGCAGTCCCAGACTAGCGGGAGGGGGTCACAATGAGCAGTTCTTC,CTSSPRLAGGGHNEQFF
.,TRBJ1-1,TRBV5-5,many,TGTGCCAGCAGCTTGACACATGATATGAACACTGAAGCTTTCTTT,CASSLTHDMNTEAFF